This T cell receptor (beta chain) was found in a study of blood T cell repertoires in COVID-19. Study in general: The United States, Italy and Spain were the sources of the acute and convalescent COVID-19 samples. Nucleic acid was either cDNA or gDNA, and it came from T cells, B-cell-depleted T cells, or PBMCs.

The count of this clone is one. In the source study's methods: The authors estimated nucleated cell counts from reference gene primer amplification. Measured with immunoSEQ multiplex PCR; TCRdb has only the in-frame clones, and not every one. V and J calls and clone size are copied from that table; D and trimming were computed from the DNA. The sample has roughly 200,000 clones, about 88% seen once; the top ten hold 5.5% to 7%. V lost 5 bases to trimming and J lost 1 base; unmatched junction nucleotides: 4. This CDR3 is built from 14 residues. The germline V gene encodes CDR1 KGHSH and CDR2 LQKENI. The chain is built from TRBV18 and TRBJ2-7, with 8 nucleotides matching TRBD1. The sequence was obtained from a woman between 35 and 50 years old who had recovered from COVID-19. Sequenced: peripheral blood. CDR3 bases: TGTGCCAGCTCAGGGACAGGAGCTTCCTACGAGCAGTACTTC. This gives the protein CASSGTGASYEQYF.